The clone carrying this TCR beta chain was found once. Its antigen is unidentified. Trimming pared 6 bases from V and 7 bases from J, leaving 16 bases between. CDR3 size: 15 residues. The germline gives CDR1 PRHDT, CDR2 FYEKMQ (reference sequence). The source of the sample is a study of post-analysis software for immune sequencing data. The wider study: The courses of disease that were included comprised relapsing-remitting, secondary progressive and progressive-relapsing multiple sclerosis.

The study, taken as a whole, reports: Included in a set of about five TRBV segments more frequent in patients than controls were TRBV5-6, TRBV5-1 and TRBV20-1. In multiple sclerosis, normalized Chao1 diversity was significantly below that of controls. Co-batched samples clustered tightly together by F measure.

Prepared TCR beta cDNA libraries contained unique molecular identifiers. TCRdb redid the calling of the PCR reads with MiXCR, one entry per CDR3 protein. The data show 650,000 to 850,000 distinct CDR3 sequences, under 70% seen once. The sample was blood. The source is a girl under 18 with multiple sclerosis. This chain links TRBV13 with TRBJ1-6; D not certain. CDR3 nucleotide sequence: TGTGCCAGCAGTCACGAGGCCTCGCTGAATTCACCCCTCCACTTT. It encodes CASSHEASLNSPLHF.